The rows below give T cell receptor beta chains drawn from one sample of a study of blood T cell repertoires in COVID-19. This table comes from immunoSEQ multiplex PCR, and its TCRdb copy is limited to in-frame clones, with some not included. The sample has more than 65,000 clones, more than 75% seen once. The specimen was peripheral blood. These receptor sequences come from a human donor in a cohort sampled during active COVID-19. Both conserved end residues are part of each CDR3. A D gene is named only where the DNA matches it firmly. The size field is filled for only some rows; it gives once, few, many or a size class.

V gene: TRBV9; J gene: TRBJ1-2; clone size: -; D gene: -; CDR3 protein: CASSVSGGERGYTF; CDR3 DNA: TGTGCCAGCAGCGTTAGTGGAGGGGAAAGGGGCTACACCTTC
V gene: TRBV5-1; J gene: TRBJ2-7; clone size: -; D gene: -; CDR3 protein: CASSLDRAKQYF; CDR3 DNA: TGCGCCAGCAGCTTGGACAGGGCCAAGCAGTACTTC
V gene: TRBV11-2; J gene: TRBJ1-4; clone size: once; D gene: -; CDR3 protein: CASSPARTAYNEKLFF; CDR3 DNA: TGTGCCAGCAGCCCAGCCCGGACAGCCTATAATGAAAAACTGTTTTTT
V gene: TRBV6-5; J gene: TRBJ1-1; clone size: -; D gene: TRBD1; CDR3 protein: CASKGTVNTEAFF; CDR3 DNA: TGTGCCAGCAAAGGGACAGTAAACACTGAAGCTTTCTTT
V gene: TRBV2; J gene: TRBJ2-7; clone size: once; D gene: -; CDR3 protein: CASSGGADEQYF; CDR3 DNA: TGTGCCAGCAGTGGCGGAGCGGACGAGCAGTACTTC
V gene: TRBV11-2; J gene: TRBJ1-1; clone size: -; D gene: -; CDR3 protein: CASSLEARLGAAVKAFF; CDR3 DNA: TGTGCCAGCAGCTTAGAAGCTCGTTTGGGCGCCGCTGTGAAAGCTTTCTTT
V gene: TRBV19; J gene: TRBJ1-2; clone size: -; D gene: TRBD1; CDR3 protein: CASTVGLQGTYGYTF; CDR3 DNA: TGTGCCAGTACCGTCGGTCTACAGGGGACCTATGGCTACACCTTC
V gene: TRBV11-2; J gene: TRBJ2-5; clone size: -; D gene: -; CDR3 protein: CASSLTGLETQYF; CDR3 DNA: TGTGCCAGCAGCCTAACAGGGCTAGAGACCCAGTACTTC
V gene: TRBV4-2; J gene: TRBJ2-7; clone size: -; D gene: -; CDR3 protein: CASSHNSHKGGLSYEQYF; CDR3 DNA: TGTGCCAGCAGCCATAACTCCCACAAAGGGGGTCTCTCCTACGAGCAGTACTTC
V gene: TRBV6-5; J gene: TRBJ2-7; clone size: -; D gene: -; CDR3 protein: CASSLQGIGAYEQYF; CDR3 DNA: TGTGCCAGCTCTCTCCAGGGTATTGGAGCCTACGAGCAGTACTTC
V gene: TRBV28; J gene: TRBJ2-7; clone size: -; D gene: -; CDR3 protein: CASRETGYQGEQYF; CDR3 DNA: TGTGCCAGCAGAGAAACAGGGTATCAGGGCGAGCAGTACTTC
V gene: TRBV19; J gene: TRBJ2-7; clone size: -; D gene: TRBD1; CDR3 protein: CASSITAGTGGYEQYF; CDR3 DNA: TGTGCCAGTAGTATAACGGCCGGGACAGGGGGCTACGAGCAGTACTTC
V gene: TRBV2; J gene: TRBJ2-7; clone size: -; D gene: -; CDR3 protein: CASSWGRGIQTYEQYF; CDR3 DNA: TGTGCCAGCAGTTGGGGGAGGGGGATACAGACCTACGAGCAGTACTTC
V gene: TRBV21-1; J gene: TRBJ1-2; clone size: -; D gene: -; CDR3 protein: CASSKRTGYYGYTF; CDR3 DNA: TGTGCCAGCAGCAAACGGACAGGGTACTATGGCTACACCTTC
V gene: TRBV4-2; J gene: TRBJ2-7; clone size: -; D gene: TRBD1; CDR3 protein: CASSQAYRTGGYPYEQYF; CDR3 DNA: TGTGCCAGCAGCCAAGCTTACAGGACAGGGGGCTATCCCTACGAGCAGTACTTC
V gene: TRBV11-2; J gene: TRBJ2-7; clone size: once; D gene: -; CDR3 protein: CASSLAGRGLNEQYF; CDR3 DNA: TGTGCCAGCAGCTTAGCGGGGCGGGGGCTGAACGAGCAGTACTTC
V gene: TRBV30; J gene: TRBJ1-2; clone size: -; D gene: -; CDR3 protein: CAWSVYREGYTF; CDR3 DNA: TGTGCCTGGAGTGTTTACAGGGAAGGCTACACCTTC
V gene: TRBV6-1; J gene: TRBJ1-5; clone size: -; D gene: TRBD1; CDR3 protein: CASSEGTGGHQPQHF; CDR3 DNA: TGTGCCAGCAGTGAGGGGACAGGGGGTCACCAGCCCCAGCATTTT
V gene: TRBV11-2; J gene: TRBJ2-3; clone size: -; D gene: TRBD2; CDR3 protein: CASSPTRGLAGGHPDTQYF; CDR3 DNA: TGTGCCAGCAGCCCAACCCGAGGACTAGCGGGGGGGCATCCAGATACGCAGTATTTT
V gene: TRBV11-2; J gene: TRBJ2-1; clone size: -; D gene: -; CDR3 protein: CASSLTGSPTSYYNEQFF; CDR3 DNA: TGTGCCAGCAGCCTAACAGGGAGCCCAACTTCCTACTACAATGAGCAGTTCTTC
V gene: TRBV24-1; J gene: TRBJ2-7; clone size: -; D gene: TRBD1; CDR3 protein: CATSDLASSQGVSYEQYF; CDR3 DNA: TGTGCCACCAGTGATTTAGCTTCATCCCAGGGGGTCTCCTACGAGCAGTACTTC
V gene: TRBV27; J gene: TRBJ2-7; clone size: few; D gene: -; CDR3 protein: CASSTGSYEQYF; CDR3 DNA: TGTGCCAGCAGCACAGGTTCCTACGAGCAGTACTTC
V gene: TRBV12-3/TRBV12-4; J gene: TRBJ2-7; clone size: -; D gene: -; CDR3 protein: CASSFGVEQYF; CDR3 DNA: TGTGCCAGCAGTTTCGGGGTCGAGCAGTACTTC
V gene: TRBV7-2; J gene: TRBJ1-6; clone size: -; D gene: -; CDR3 protein: CASSFHRDSPLHF; CDR3 DNA: TGTGCCAGCAGCTTCCACAGGGATTCACCCCTCCACTTT
V gene: TRBV5-1; J gene: TRBJ1-1; clone size: -; D gene: TRBD1; CDR3 protein: CASSSLQGARNTEAFF; CDR3 DNA: TGCGCCAGCAGCTCGCTACAGGGGGCGAGGAACACTGAAGCTTTCTTT
V gene: TRBV9; J gene: TRBJ1-2; clone size: -; D gene: TRBD1; CDR3 protein: CASSERWGQGAPNYGYTF; CDR3 DNA: TGTGCCAGCAGCGAACGATGGGGACAGGGGGCTCCTAACTATGGCTACACCTTC
V gene: TRBV11-3; J gene: TRBJ2-7; clone size: -; D gene: -; CDR3 protein: CASSLAGEGYEQYF; CDR3 DNA: TGTGCCAGCAGCTTAGCCGGGGAAGGGTACGAGCAGTACTTC
V gene: TRBV28; J gene: TRBJ1-5; clone size: few; D gene: -; CDR3 protein: CASNRRQGLSSNQPQHF; CDR3 DNA: TGTGCCAGCAACCGGAGGCAGGGGTTAAGTAGCAATCAGCCCCAGCATTTT
V gene: TRBV11-2; J gene: TRBJ2-7; clone size: -; D gene: TRBD2; CDR3 protein: CASSRSPGGVPYEQYF; CDR3 DNA: TGTGCCAGCAGCCGGAGTCCCGGGGGGGTACCCTACGAGCAGTACTTC
V gene: TRBV11-2; J gene: TRBJ1-1; clone size: once; D gene: -; CDR3 protein: CASSHPWRVNTEAFF; CDR3 DNA: TGTGCCAGCAGCCATCCATGGCGGGTAAACACTGAAGCTTTCTTT
V gene: TRBV9; J gene: TRBJ1-6; clone size: -; D gene: TRBD1; CDR3 protein: CASSARDRENSPLHF; CDR3 DNA: TGTGCCAGCAGCGCTCGGGACAGGGAGAATTCACCCCTCCACTTT
V gene: TRBV11-2; J gene: TRBJ2-7; clone size: -; D gene: TRBD2; CDR3 protein: CASSLGGGSSYEQYF; CDR3 DNA: TGTGCCAGCAGCTTAGGCGGGGGGTCTTCCTACGAGCAGTACTTC
V gene: TRBV27; J gene: TRBJ2-7; clone size: -; D gene: -; CDR3 protein: CASSLAGQNSPYEQYF; CDR3 DNA: TGTGCCAGCAGTTTAGCGGGACAGAACTCTCCCTACGAGCAGTACTTC
V gene: TRBV29-1; J gene: TRBJ2-7; clone size: -; D gene: -; CDR3 protein: CSVEAGRGPYEQYF; CDR3 DNA: TGCAGCGTTGAAGCGGGCAGGGGACCCTACGAGCAGTACTTC
V gene: TRBV29-1; J gene: TRBJ1-1; clone size: -; D gene: -; CDR3 protein: CSVLDLPGAFF; CDR3 DNA: TGCAGCGTATTAGACCTACCGGGAGCTTTCTTT
V gene: TRBV7-9; J gene: TRBJ2-1; clone size: -; D gene: -; CDR3 protein: CASSLSLDEQFF; CDR3 DNA: TGTGCCAGCAGCTTATCTCTAGATGAGCAGTTCTTC
V gene: TRBV30; J gene: TRBJ1-2; clone size: -; D gene: TRBD1; CDR3 protein: CAWTNTGVGGYGYTF; CDR3 DNA: TGTGCCTGGACCAACACAGGGGTAGGGGGTTATGGCTACACCTTC
V gene: TRBV5-1; J gene: TRBJ2-7; clone size: -; D gene: TRBD1; CDR3 protein: CASSSTGYNPYEQYF; CDR3 DNA: TGCGCCAGCAGCTCGACAGGGTACAATCCCTACGAGCAGTACTTC
V gene: TRBV6-5; J gene: TRBJ2-7; clone size: -; D gene: TRBD1; CDR3 protein: CASSSQGARREQYF; CDR3 DNA: TGTGCCAGCAGTTCACAGGGGGCTCGGCGGGAGCAGTACTTC
V gene: TRBV9; J gene: TRBJ2-7; clone size: -; D gene: -; CDR3 protein: CASSVGYSAYEQYF; CDR3 DNA: TGTGCCAGCAGCGTAGGATATAGTGCCTACGAGCAGTACTTC
V gene: TRBV6-6; J gene: TRBJ2-7; clone size: once; D gene: TRBD2; CDR3 protein: CASSYSPSGDPYEQYF; CDR3 DNA: TGTGCCAGCAGTTACTCGCCTAGCGGGGACCCCTACGAGCAGTACTTC